Each of the 32 T cell receptor beta chains below was sequenced from the same sample in a study of cytomegalovirus exposure and HLA in healthy donors. The PCR contained 60 Vbeta and 13 Jbeta primers. The repertoire was sequenced with immunoSEQ multiplex PCR; TCRdb's copy has only in-frame clones and lacks some. The table records roughly 140,000 clones, 75% to 85% of them present only once. Sequenced input: PBMCs. These receptors were obtained from a young woman in good health and CMV-seropositive.

This clone occurred a few times. The V call is TRBV5-6, the J call TRBJ1-6; 9 nucleotides agree with TRBD1. The germline CDR1 and CDR2 sequences are SGHDT and YYEEEE. The CDR3 covers 14 residues. J gave up 10 bases and V 3 bases, and 5 bases lay outside the gene matches. The CDR3 DNA reads TGTGCCAGCAGCTCACGACAGGGGGGATCACCCCTCCACTTT. Protein sequence: CASSSRQGGSPLHF.

This clone appeared once. The chain joins TRBV2 to TRBJ1-6; the D gene is possibly TRBD1 (6 bases). The length of the CDR3 is 15 residues. Looked up from germline, CDR1 is SNHLY and CDR2 is FYNNEI. V was clipped by 2 bases and J by 5 bases, with 10 bases between them. The CDR3 protein is CASSERRTDNSPLHF. The CDR3 DNA sequence: TGTGCCAGCAGTGAACGCAGGACAGATAATTCACCCCTCCACTTT.

This clone was found a few times. The chain couples TRBV6-5 to TRBJ2-7; 8 bases are a match to TRBD1. This CDR3 comprises 14 residues. The V gene end was trimmed by 5 bases and the J gene end by 3 bases; junction bases not matched to a gene: 6. The germline V gene encodes CDR1 MNHEY and CDR2 SVGAGI. The CDR3, as DNA: TGTGCCAGCAGTCAGACAGGGGCACTCTACGAGCAGTACTTC. Its translation is CASSQTGALYEQYF.

The chain recombines TRBV5-1 with TRBJ2-7, with TRBD1 identical over 9 bases. This CDR3 spans 13 amino acids. Germline loops: CDR1 SGHRS, CDR2 YFSETQ. V trimming: 7 bases; J trimming: 6 bases; junction bases outside the gene matches: 8. As DNA, the CDR3 is TGCGCCAGCGGGCCGGGACAGGGCTCCGAGCAGTACTTC. It yields the protein CASGPGQGSEQYF.

The V call is TRBV28, the J call TRBJ1-1, with a possible D match to TRBD1 (6 bases). Germline values: CDR1 MDHEN, CDR2 SYDVKM. The V end was cut by 4 bases, the J end by 3 bases, with 18 bases between. This CDR3 has 16 amino acids. Here the CDR3 reads CASSSPQGSFYTEAFF. The CDR3 bases are TGTGCCAGCAGTTCCCCTCAGGGGTCCTTCTACACTGAAGCTTTCTTT.

This clone turned up a few times. This sequence joins TRBV11-2 and TRBJ1-1; TRBD1 matches at 7 bases. This CDR3 is 13 amino acids long. Germline V gene lookup returns CDR1 SGHAT and CDR2 FQNNGV. J gave up 5 bases and V 4 bases, and 4 bases lay outside the gene matches. The CDR3 loop reads CASSWTGETEAFF. For the CDR3, the DNA is TGTGCCAGCAGCTGGACAGGAGAAACTGAAGCTTTCTTT. The whole variable domain, remainder taken from reference TRBV11-2 and TRBJ1-1, is EAGVAQSPRYKIIEKRQSVAFWCNPISGHATLYWYQQILGQGPKLLIQFQNNGVVDDSQLPKDRFSAERLKGVDSTLKIQPAKLEDSAVYLCASSWTGETEAFFGQGTRLTVV.

V is TRBV19 and J is TRBJ1-6; 7 bases fit TRBD1. Germline V gene lookup returns CDR1 LNHDA and CDR2 SQIVND (reference sequence). J was trimmed by 10 bases and V by 5 bases; bases with no gene match: 8. The CDR3 sequence is 14 residues long. This CDR3 reads CASSAGQPSSPLHF. The CDR3, as DNA: TGTGCCAGTAGTGCGGGACAGCCTTCCTCACCCCTCCACTTT.

This chain joins TRBV19 and TRBJ1-2; 9 bases align to TRBD1. Germline CDR1 reads LNHDA; CDR2 reads SQIVND (reference sequence). There are 15 residues in the CDR3. The V and J ends lost 5 bases and 4 bases, in that order; junction bases with no gene match: 8. The CDR3 spells CASSETGTGSYGYTF. In nucleotides, the CDR3 is TGTGCCAGTAGTGAAACCGGGACAGGGTCCTATGGCTACACCTTC.

This clone was found a few times. This chain links TRBV11-2 with TRBJ2-7, with 7 bases identical to TRBD1. The CDR3 contains 15 residues. The germline gives CDR1 SGHAT, CDR2 FQNNGV. The ends lost 3 bases at V and 1 base at J; junction bases unmatched: 6. Here the CDR3 DNA reads TGTGCCAGCAGCTTTCCCGGGACAGCGTCCTACGAGCAGTACTTC. Amino acid sequence: CASSFPGTASYEQYF.

The CDR3 region is CASSIMGSLNTEAFF. CDR3 in DNA: TGTGCCAGTAGTATCATGGGCAGCTTGAACACTGAAGCTTTCTTT. The rearrangement uses TRBV19 and TRBJ1-1; no firm D call. The CDR3 is 15 amino acids. Germline assignment: CDR1 LNHDA and CDR2 SQIVND (reference sequence). V lost 3 bases to trimming and J lost 0 bases, with 11 bases between them.

This clone came up a few times. This chain links TRBV5-1 with TRBJ2-7; D might be TRBD1 (5 bases). The CDR3 extends over 14 amino acids. The V end lost 2 bases, the J end lost 3 bases, and 12 bases lay between the germline ends. From germline, CDR1 is SGHRS and CDR2 YFSETQ. The CDR3 protein is CASSLDSANYEQYF. In DNA, the CDR3 is TGCGCCAGCAGCTTAGACAGTGCCAACTACGAGCAGTACTTC. Based on the CDR3 plus reference TRBV5-1 and TRBJ2-7, the full variable domain is KAGVTQTPRYLIKTRGQQVTLSCSPISGHRSVSWYQQTPGQGLQFLFEYFSETQRNKGNFPGRFSGRQFSNSRSEMNVSTLELGDSALYLCASSLDSANYEQYFGPGTRLTVT.

The chain couples TRBV5-5 to TRBJ1-1; D remains ambiguous. The V and J ends lost 4 bases and 1 base respectively, with 23 bases between them. This CDR3 spans 18 amino acids. Per germline, CDR1 SGHKS and CDR2 YYEKEE (reference sequence). CDR3 amino acids: CASSPNSLGDMTNTEAFF. DNA of the CDR3: TGTGCCAGCAGCCCAAACTCCCTCGGCGACATGACGAACACTGAAGCTTTCTTT.

The chain recombines TRBV4-1 with TRBJ1-1; D gene uncertain. The ends were cut back, 1 base at V and 6 bases at J, with 12 bases in the middle. Per the germline V gene, CDR1 is MGHRA and CDR2 is YSYEKL. This CDR3 region has 14 residues. CDR3 in DNA: TGCGCCAGCAGCCAAGGTTCCGGAGTCGCTGAAGCTTTCTTT. Amino acids: CASSQGSGVAEAFF.

The CDR3 sequence is CASSLKQGAGEQYF. CDR3 DNA sequence: TGTGCCAGCAGCTTAAAACAGGGGGCGGGGGAGCAGTACTTC. The chain is built from TRBV7-2 and TRBJ2-7; 9 nucleotides align to TRBD1. Unmatched junction bases numbered 6, after V lost 2 bases and J lost 7 bases. Looked up from germline, CDR1 is SGHTA and CDR2 is FQGNSA. The length of the CDR3 is 14 residues. The full variable domain, completed using reference TRBV7-2 and TRBJ2-7, is GAGVSQSPSNKVTEKGKDVELRCDPISGHTALYWYRQSLGQGLEFLIYFQGNSAPDKSGLPSDRFSAERTGGSVSTLTIQRTQQEDSAVYLCASSLKQGAGEQYFGPGTRLTVT.

The chain has TRBV7-8 and TRBJ2-7, with TRBD1 matching over 7 bases. The germline V gene has CDR1 SGHVS and CDR2 FQNEAQ. V gave up 2 bases and J gave up 4 bases; unmatched junction bases: 11. The CDR3 spans 16 residues. CDR3 DNA sequence: TGTGCCAGCAGCTTATGGTCTTGGGACAGAGGATACGAGCAGTACTTC. It specifies CASSLWSWDRGYEQYF.

The CDR3: CSVESSGKGAGRNTEAFF. As DNA, the CDR3 is TGCAGCGTTGAATCATCGGGCAAGGGGGCAGGGCGGAACACTGAAGCTTTCTTT. V is TRBV29-1 and J is TRBJ1-1; TRBD1 agrees at 7 bases. The germline V gene encodes CDR1 SQVTM and CDR2 ANQGSEA. This CDR3 has 18 amino acids. Trimming removed 2 bases from V and 1 base from J; junction bases left unmatched: 16.

The chain employs TRBV18 and TRBJ2-3; TRBD2 matches at 7 bases. This CDR3 has 14 amino acids. V dropped 2 bases and J dropped 4; count of bases not matched to a gene: 3. Germline CDR1 KGHSH, CDR2 LQKENI. The CDR3 sequence: CASSPGGGADTQYF. CDR3 bases: TGTGCCAGCTCACCAGGGGGGGGTGCAGATACGCAGTATTTT.

The rearrangement uses TRBV7-2 and TRBJ2-3, with 10 bases aligning to TRBD2. The J segment lost 2 bases and the V segment lost 5 bases, leaving 4 bases of the junction unmatched. Looked up from germline, CDR1 is SGHTA and CDR2 is FQGNSA. There are 15 residues in the CDR3. This CDR3 is CASSPGTSVTDTQYF. CDR3 DNA: TGTGCCAGCAGCCCAGGGACTAGCGTCACAGATACGCAGTATTTT.

The table lists this clone with a count of one. The chain has TRBV27 and TRBJ1-3; tentative D call: TRBD1 (5 bases). The germline CDR1 and CDR2 sequences are MNHEY and SMNVEV (reference sequence). The CDR3 covers 13 residues. The V gene lost 4 bases and the J gene lost 4 bases, with 8 bases spanning the gap. CDR3 residues: CASSSTAGNTIYF. CDR3 coding DNA: TGTGCCAGCAGTTCGACAGCAGGAAACACCATATATTTT.

This CDR3 reads CASSSRLAGGNRLSYEQYF. The CDR3 DNA follows: TGCGCCAGCAGCTCCCGACTAGCGGGGGGAAACCGTCTCTCCTACGAGCAGTACTTC. V is TRBV5-1 and J is TRBJ2-7, with 13 positions matching TRBD2. Germline CDR1 is SGHRS and CDR2 is YFSETQ. The junction had 12 bases not matched to a gene; V was cut back by 3 bases and J by 0 bases. This CDR3 comprises 19 residues.

This chain uses TRBV4-3 with TRBJ1-2, with D maybe TRBD1 (5 bases). The CDR3 length is 15 residues. The germline V gene has CDR1 LGHNA and CDR2 YSLEER. Between the trimmed V and J ends, which lost 0 bases and 1 base, there was a span of 9 bases. CDR3 protein: CASSQDTGNNYGYTF. The CDR3 nucleotides read TGCGCCAGCAGCCAAGATACAGGAAATAACTATGGCTACACCTTC.

This clone was found a few times. This rearrangement joins TRBV10-3 to TRBJ2-1; no clear D. CDR3 length equals 15 residues. The V gene's germline CDR1 is ENHRY and CDR2 SYGVKD. Trimming cost V 2 bases and J 0 bases, with 8 bases left between them. CDR3 DNA sequence: TGTGCCATCAGTGAGGGCATACGCTCCTACAATGAGCAGTTCTTC. It is translated as CAISEGIRSYNEQFF.

This clone appeared once. This chain connects TRBV2 to TRBJ2-5, with D possibly being TRBD2 (6 bases). Trimming pared 8 bases from V and 5 bases from J, leaving 15 bases between. This CDR3 comprises 13 residues. CDR1 and CDR2 from the germline V gene are SNHLY and FYNNEI. The CDR3 nucleotides are TGTGCCAGCGTGGGGGGAGGAGGGGAGACCCAGTACTTC. Protein sequence: CASVGGGGETQYF.

This chain uses TRBV7-2 with TRBJ2-1; 7 positions match TRBD2. The CDR3 covers 15 residues. V was clipped by 5 bases and J by 0 bases; unmatched bases: 4. Germline V CDR1 and CDR2: SGHTA, FQGNSA. CDR3 protein: CASSLQRGSYNEQFF. DNA for the CDR3: TGTGCCAGCAGCCTCCAGCGGGGCTCCTACAATGAGCAGTTCTTC.

The chain uses TRBV7-6 and TRBJ2-5; a weak D match, TRBD2 (6 bases). Germline V CDR1 and CDR2: SGHVS, FNYEAQ. V lost 2 bases, J lost 2 bases, and 15 bases lay in between. The CDR3 is made up of 16 amino acids. The DNA of the CDR3 is TGTGCCAGCAGCTTAATCGGCTGGAGGGCTCAAGAGACCCAGTACTTC. Amino acid sequence: CASSLIGWRAQETQYF.

The rearrangement uses TRBV19 and TRBJ1-1; 8 bases align to TRBD1. This CDR3 has 15 amino acids. V gave up 3 bases and J gave up 4 bases; unmatched junction bases: 7. CDR1 is LNHDA and CDR2 is SQIVND in the germline V gene (reference sequence). DNA of the CDR3: TGTGCCAGTAGTATTCAGGGGGCGAGGGGCACTGAAGCTTTCTTT. As protein: CASSIQGARGTEAFF.

The chain carries TRBV10-3 and TRBJ2-3; tentatively, D is TRBD2 (5 bases). Deletions cut 4 bases from V and 4 bases from J, with 12 bases between. CDR1 is ENHRY and CDR2 is SYGVKD in the germline V gene. This CDR3 has 14 amino acids. CDR3 bases: TGTGCCATCAGTGGAGGGAGTCGGCCAGATACGCAGTATTTT. Translated: CAISGGSRPDTQYF.

This chain links TRBV19 with TRBJ1-2; D is uncertain. CDR1 LNHDA and CDR2 SQIVND come from the germline V gene (reference sequence). The CDR3 sequence is 14 residues long. Trimming left V 0 bases short and J 4 bases short, with 9 bases between. The DNA for the CDR3 is TGTGCCAGTAGTATAGATCCCCGAGTCTATGGCTACACCTTC. It yields the protein CASSIDPRVYGYTF. Full variable domain (outside the CDR3, taken from reference TRBV19 and TRBJ1-2): DGGITQSPKYLFRKEGQNVTLSCEQNLNHDAMYWYRQDPGQGLRLIYYSQIVNDFQKGDIAEGYSVSREKKESFPLTVTSAQKNPTAFYLCASSIDPRVYGYTFGSGTRLTVV.

This chain links TRBV6-4 with TRBJ2-3, with D tentatively TRBD1 (6 bases). The CDR3 has 15 amino acids. In germline, CDR1 is MRHNA, CDR2 SNTAGT. V was pared by 2 bases and J by 1 base, with 10 bases between. The CDR3 spells CASSDQAGGTDTQYF. CDR3 nucleotide sequence: TGTGCCAGCAGTGACCAGGCAGGGGGCACAGATACGCAGTATTTT.

The J gene is TRBJ2-3, the V gene TRBV5-1; 10 positions match TRBD2. Per the germline V gene, CDR1 is SGHRS and CDR2 is YFSETQ. J gave up 6 bases and V 2 bases, and 6 bases lay outside the gene matches. The CDR3 contains 15 residues. The CDR3 DNA sequence: TGCGCCAGCAGCTTTTTAGCGGGGGGCGCTGATACGCAGTATTTT. Translating gives CASSFLAGGADTQYF.

The CDR3 loop is CASSQDRGTGELFF. CDR3 sequence (DNA): TGTGCCAGCAGCCAGGACAGGGGCACCGGGGAGCTGTTTTTT. The chain combines TRBV6-6 with TRBJ2-2, with TRBD1 matching over 9 bases. J lost 4 bases, V lost 6 bases, and 3 bases had no gene match. The CDR3 runs to 14 residues. Germline CDR1 reads MNHNY; CDR2 reads SVGAGI (reference sequence).

This chain uses TRBV5-1 with TRBJ1-1; 7 bases map to TRBD1. Germline V gives CDR1 SGHRS, CDR2 YFSETQ. This CDR3 spans 15 amino acids. Trimming at V came to 1 base and at J to 0 bases, leaving 3 bases not matched to a gene. CDR3 bases: TGCGCCAGCAGCTTGACGGGACAGCTGAACACTGAAGCTTTCTTT. Its protein product is CASSLTGQLNTEAFF. Full variable domain (missing parts from reference TRBV5-1 and TRBJ1-1): KAGVTQTPRYLIKTRGQQVTLSCSPISGHRSVSWYQQTPGQGLQFLFEYFSETQRNKGNFPGRFSGRQFSNSRSEMNVSTLELGDSALYLCASSLTGQLNTEAFFGQGTRLTVV.